This TCR beta chain was documented in a study of CD4 T cells in relation to SARS-CoV-2 and coronaviruses (dated by TCRdb to the early 2020s). For the wider study: In the ViraFEST assay, PBMCs were cultured with antigen for about eleven days, after which TCR beta CDR3s were sequenced to identify antigen-specific clonal expansions. The negative reference condition was either a culture with an HIV-1 Nef peptide pool or a culture with no peptide. HLA restriction was mapped for shared crossreactive spike epitopes using patient-derived lymphoblastoid cell lines. The study assessed, at the TCR clonotype level, memory CD4+ T cell crossreactivity between SARS-CoV-2 and common cold coronavirus spike proteins. The Adaptive Biotechnologies TCR-sequencing kit was used to sequence samples from a few pre-COVID donors and the naive versus memory experiments, while other data came from Illumina-based sequencing. A different, Illumina-based TCR-beta assay was used to sequence expansion assays from other donors in the study.

CDR1 and CDR2 are drawn from the germline V gene: MDHEN, SYDVKM. The germline ends are 12 bases apart after V is trimmed by 2 bases and J by 7 bases. Inclusive of the bounding cysteine and phenylalanine, the CDR3 is 15 residues long. Left in the record is the CDR3 DNA by itself, 45 bases read in frame from the first base. To prepare the library, the immunoSEQ multiplex PCR assay was applied. The study's own analysis went as follows. During preprocessing, nonproductive sequences were discarded, as were any CDR3s that did not begin with C, did not end with F or W, or were shorter than 7 amino acids. Antigen-specific clonotypes were called with the MANAFEST web app on the basis of expansion relative to the reference and to other culture wells. A clone counted as positive if significantly expanded in 2 of 3 replicate wells versus the reference culture at FDR below 0.05. Positive clones also required significant expansion versus all other tandem wells and an odds ratio above 5. CDR3 homology was measured as pairwise Levenshtein distance, computed with the stringdist R package after trimming three terminal residues from each end. Imported from immuneACCESS, the table was reduced by TCRdb to in-frame sequences with V and J called. These copies leave out some clones; in studies compared against another copy, an unresolved V gene accounts for under half, and the cause of the remainder is not known. V and J calls plus clone size are reproduced from that table; the DNA served to infer D and trimming. This sample holds about 28,000 clones; approximately 80% were observed only once. The top ten clones comprise roughly 14% of the sample.

CD4+ T cells from unexposed donors were collected before the COVID-19 pandemic (2011-2018). The EasySep CD4+ T cell isolation kit was used to isolate CD4+ T cells once the cultures had run for nine to eleven days. As cell numbers permitted, CD4+ T cells from unexposed donors were tested for reactivity to SARS-CoV-2 S and N and to four common cold coronavirus spike pools. Around 1.9 million PBMCs per well were cultured in IMDM with roughly 5% human AB serum and approximately 10 IU/ml IL-2. Half of the culture medium was replaced with fresh IL-2-containing medium on days 3 and 7. Each peptide culture condition was generally run in triplicate replicate wells. Leukapheresis product for the unexposed donors was bought commercially. Ficoll-Paque PLUS gradient centrifugation was used to isolate PBMCs from either whole blood or leukapheresis product. PBMCs were either cryopreserved at -140°C or used fresh in the expansion assay. The QIAamp Micro DNA Kit was used to extract genomic DNA from the CD4+ T cells.

A remark on this clone: Its recognized antigen is unknown. Base qualities are missing; no much larger clone stands one base away.

General study outcomes and caveats: Pre-pandemic and post-infection samples were not both contributed by any donor, so tracing of the source of pre-existing responses was limited. Crossreactive clones showed significantly weaker SARS-CoV-2-driven expansion than monoreactive clones, consistent with antigenic imprinting. Crossreactivity analysis was centred on spike protein, so crossreactivity against other viral proteins was not assessed. Small numbers of patients and of tested TCRs limited the study. Memory CD4+ clonotypes crossrecognizing SARS-CoV-2 and at least one common cold coronavirus spike were found in approximately 60% of donors.

This TCR derives from a human donor in good health. Specimen: CD4+ T cells from PBMCs, cultured in vitro. The V gene is TRBV28 and the J gene is TRBJ1-6; no D gene call is confident. The CDR3 protein: CASSLHGLVNSPLHF. The nucleotide sequence is given as TGTGCCAGCAGTTTACATGGGCTAGTAAATTCACCCCTCCACTTT. With the portions outside the CDR3 filled from the reference TRBV28 and TRBJ1-6 genes, the complete variable region becomes DVKVTQSSRYLVKRTGEKVFLECVQDMDHENMFWYRQDPGLGLRLIYFSYDVKMKEKGDIPEGYSVSREKKERFSLILESASTNQTSMYLCASSLHGLVNSPLHFGNGTRLTVT.